The 28 T cell receptor beta chains below all came from one sample that was sequenced in a study of blood T cell repertoires in COVID-19. Using immunoSEQ multiplex PCR, the repertoire was profiled, and TCRdb retains in-frame clones only, with some absent. The data hold approximately 470,000 clones, with approximately 90% observed a single time. Sequencing used PBMCs or T cells enriched from blood (not recorded which). These receptors originate from a woman aged 18-29 years who had recovered from COVID-19.

CDR3 protein: CASSENTSGNTIYF. The CDR3 nucleotides are TGTGCCAGCAGTGAAAACACGTCTGGAAACACCATATATTTT. The chain employs TRBV2 and TRBJ1-3, with no clear D. Germline assignment: CDR1 SNHLY and CDR2 FYNNEI. This CDR3 region has 14 residues. V was trimmed by 2 bases and J by 1 base, leaving 6 bases between them.

The CDR3, as DNA: TGTGCCAGCGCCGGTAGGAGTTCTAACTATGGCTACACCTTC. Its translation: CASAGRSSNYGYTF. This chain connects TRBV27 to TRBJ1-2; no firm D call. The V and J ends lost 8 bases and 0 bases respectively, with 13 bases between them. The CDR3 runs to 14 residues. From germline, CDR1 is MNHEY and CDR2 SMNVEV (reference sequence).

This CDR3 reads CASSQVAGTWDQPQHF. DNA for the CDR3: TGTGCCAGCAGCCAAGTAGCCGGGACATGGGATCAGCCCCAGCATTTT. The rearrangement links TRBV4-2 to TRBJ1-5; TRBD1 is a possible D gene (6 bases). This CDR3 has 16 residues. V was pared by 1 base and J by 5 bases, with 15 bases between. The germline V gene encodes CDR1 LGHNA and CDR2 YNFKEQ.

The chain employs TRBV7-6 and TRBJ1-2, with D uncertain. Deletions cut 4 bases from V and 7 bases from J, with 16 bases between. The V gene's germline CDR1 is SGHVS and CDR2 FNYEAQ. CDR3 length equals 14 residues. The CDR3 reads CASSSDATGSGYTF. The CDR3 nucleotides read TGTGCCAGCAGCTCCGACGCCACGGGTAGTGGCTACACCTTC.

The rearrangement uses TRBV5-1 and TRBJ1-6, with 7 bases identical to TRBD1. This CDR3 spans 17 amino acids. Germline CDR1 reads SGHRS; CDR2 reads YFSETQ. The ends lost 3 bases at V and 0 bases at J; junction bases unmatched: 6. This CDR3 is CASSWDSLSSYNSPLHF. The DNA for the CDR3 is TGCGCCAGCAGCTGGGACAGTTTGAGCTCCTATAATTCACCCCTCCACTTT.

The chain combines TRBV7-2 with TRBJ1-4; TRBD1 is a possible D gene (5 bases). This CDR3 contains 14 residues. V was cut by 5 bases and J by 7 bases, with 14 bases left in between. Germline assignment: CDR1 SGHTA and CDR2 FQGNSA. CDR3 DNA: TGTGCCAGCAGCCCAACGACGGGGGTTGAAAAACTGTTTTTT. It is translated as CASSPTTGVEKLFF.

With respect to this clone: The sample carries other DNA sequences with the same CDR3. In DNA form, the CDR3 reads TGTGCCGGTAGCGGGGGAGGTTACGAGCAGTACTTC. Translating it yields CAGSGGGYEQYF. The gene calls are TRBV2 and TRBJ2-7, with 9 bases aligning to TRBD2. The CDR3 spans 12 residues. The trim removed 11 bases at V and 4 bases at J, leaving 6 bases unmatched. The V gene's germline CDR1 is SNHLY and CDR2 FYNNEI.

This clone was observed a single time. The chain links TRBV5-4 to TRBJ1-1; 9 bases are shared with TRBD1. V shed 4 bases and J 3 bases; nucleotides not matched to a gene: 7. CDR3 length equals 15 residues. The germline V gene encodes CDR1 SGHNT and CDR2 YYREEE (reference sequence). In DNA, the CDR3 is TGTGCCAGCAGCACACCGGGACAGGGAGACACTGAAGCTTTCTTT. It is translated as CASSTPGQGDTEAFF. The complete variable domain, with remaining parts taken from reference TRBV5-4 and TRBJ1-1, reads ETGVTQSPTHLIKTRGQQVTLRCSSQSGHNTVSWYQQALGQGPQFIFQYYREEENGRGNFPPRFSGLQFPNYSSELNVNALELDDSALYLCASSTPGQGDTEAFFGQGTRLTVV.

The genes are TRBV4-1 and TRBJ1-6; D perhaps matches TRBD1 (5 bases). Deletions cut 0 bases from V and 3 bases from J, with 9 bases between. The germline CDR1 and CDR2 sequences are MGHRA and YSYEKL. CDR3 length: 16 residues. CDR3 in amino acids: CASSQEGGHYNSPLHF. The CDR3 DNA reads TGCGCCAGCAGCCAAGAAGGTGGACACTATAATTCACCCCTCCACTTT.

CDR3 in DNA: TGCGCCAGCAGTGAGCCCCGGGGACAGCTCAATCAGCCCCAGCATTTT. Amino acids: CASSEPRGQLNQPQHF. The V gene is TRBV10-2, the J gene TRBJ1-5, with TRBD1 matching 7 bases. Losses at the gene ends were 2 bases for V and 3 bases for J; bases not matched to a gene: 7. The CDR3 has 16 amino acids. Germline CDR1 reads WSHSY; CDR2 reads SAAADI.

The chain is built from TRBV5-4 and TRBJ2-3; 16 bases are a match to TRBD2. CDR1 is SGHNT and CDR2 is YYREEE in the germline V gene (reference sequence). The CDR3 is 16 residues long. The V and J ends lost 4 bases and 5 bases, in that order; junction bases with no gene match: 4. CDR3 region: CASSPGTSGGVDTQYF. The CDR3 DNA sequence: TGTGCCAGCAGCCCCGGGACTAGCGGGGGGGTAGATACGCAGTATTTT.

The chain has TRBV18 and TRBJ1-6; the match to TRBD1 covers 8 bases. V gave up 3 bases and J gave up 8 bases; unmatched junction bases: 3. This CDR3 contains 14 residues. Germline lookup yields CDR1 KGHSH and CDR2 LQKENI. The CDR3 nucleotides are TGTGCCAGCTCACCGACAGGGGAAGATTCACCCCTCCACTTT. Translation: CASSPTGEDSPLHF.

The rearrangement links TRBV5-4 to TRBJ2-7; 8 bases align to TRBD2. This CDR3 is built from 14 residues. The junction had 4 bases not matched to a gene; V was cut back by 3 bases and J by 2 bases. Per germline, CDR1 SGHNT and CDR2 YYREEE (reference sequence). The CDR3 nucleotides are TGTGCCAGCAGCTCAGCGGGGGAGACCTACGAGCAGTACTTC. Translating gives CASSSAGETYEQYF.

The V call is TRBV30, the J call TRBJ2-4; 7 nucleotides match TRBD1. The V gene end was trimmed by 0 bases and the J gene end by 5 bases; junction bases not matched to a gene: 10. Per germline, CDR1 GTSNPN and CDR2 SVGIG (reference sequence). The CDR3 is 16 amino acids. CDR3 loop: CAWSVWGSRGQNIQYF. The DNA for the CDR3 is TGTGCCTGGAGTGTATGGGGCTCGAGGGGGCAAAACATTCAGTACTTC.

V is TRBV3-1 (or the pseudogene TRBV3-2) and J is TRBJ2-1; 8 bases match TRBD1. CDR1 and CDR2 from the germline V gene are LGHDT and YNNKEL (reference sequence). After removal of 3 bases from V and 6 bases from J, the junction contained 10 bases not matched to a gene. The CDR3 is made up of 16 amino acids. This chain's CDR3 is CASSQAGQGVFNEQFF. The CDR3 DNA reads as TGTGCCAGCAGCCAGGCAGGACAGGGCGTATTCAATGAGCAGTTCTTC.

The gene calls are TRBV30 and TRBJ2-3, with 10 bases lining up with TRBD2. V was clipped by 0 bases and J by 2 bases; unmatched bases: 5. CDR1 is GTSNPN, CDR2 SVGIG, per germline (reference sequence). The CDR3 extends over 16 amino acids. CDR3: CAWSVGAGGNTDTQYF. Here the CDR3 DNA reads TGTGCCTGGAGTGTGGGAGCGGGGGGGAACACAGATACGCAGTATTTT.

The CDR3 loop is CASTRGYDYEQYF. The CDR3 bases are TGTGCCAGCACGCGCGGCTACGACTACGAGCAGTACTTC. The J gene is TRBJ2-7, the V gene TRBV13; D remains ambiguous. V gave up 7 bases and J gave up 3 bases, with 13 bases separating them. CDR1 and CDR2 (germline): PRHDT, FYEKMQ (reference sequence). The CDR3 runs 13 residues.

This chain connects TRBV2 to TRBJ1-6; D gene ambiguous. Trimming removed 5 bases from V and 10 bases from J, with 6 bases in between. The CDR3 has 11 amino acids. Germline assignment: CDR1 SNHLY and CDR2 FYNNEI. The CDR3 coding sequence is TGTGCCAGCAGTTCCTTCTCACCCCTCCACTTT. Translated, it gives CASSSFSPLHF.

This chain links TRBV7-6 with TRBJ1-5; 11 positions agree with TRBD1. The CDR3 runs to 15 residues. V shed 4 bases and J 6 bases; nucleotides not matched to a gene: 5. CDR1 SGHVS and CDR2 FNYEAQ come from the germline V gene. Here the CDR3 reads CASSSGQGASQPQHF. The CDR3, as DNA: TGTGCCAGCAGCTCCGGACAGGGGGCAAGTCAGCCCCAGCATTTT.

V and J are TRBV5-5 and TRBJ1-5, with TRBD1 identical over 8 bases. The CDR3 sequence is 14 residues long. Germline CDR1 is SGHKS and CDR2 is YYEKEE (reference sequence). V lost 4 bases, J lost 8 bases, and 8 bases stayed unmatched. The chain's CDR3 is CASSLTGVLKPQHF. In DNA, the CDR3 is TGTGCCAGCAGCCTGACAGGGGTTTTGAAGCCCCAGCATTTT.

This chain connects TRBV6-5 to TRBJ2-1, with TRBD2 matching over 8 bases. Germline V CDR1 and CDR2: MNHEY, SVGAGI. The CDR3 runs 15 residues. Unmatched junction bases numbered 12, after V lost 6 bases and J lost 8 bases. The CDR3 loop is CASRTRTSRGDEQFF. The DNA for the CDR3 is TGTGCCAGCAGGACGAGGACTAGCCGGGGGGATGAGCAGTTCTTC.

The gene calls are TRBV5-1 and TRBJ1-2; weak D call: TRBD1 (6 bases). The CDR3 is 12 residues long. With 4 bases removed from V and 6 bases from J, the gap between germline ends came to 10 bases. Germline assignment: CDR1 SGHRS and CDR2 YFSETQ. In DNA, the CDR3 is TGCGCCAGCAGCCCCGGACAGAATGGCTACACCTTC. Protein sequence: CASSPGQNGYTF.

V gene TRBV20-1 combines with J gene TRBJ1-2; TRBD1 is a possible D gene (6 bases). Germline lookup yields CDR1 DFQATT and CDR2 SNEGSKA (reference sequence). Trimming took off 3 bases at V and 4 bases at J, with 12 bases between the two ends. The CDR3 extends over 13 amino acids. The CDR3 here is CSASKGDLYGYTF. The CDR3 DNA follows: TGCAGTGCTAGTAAGGGGGACCTCTATGGCTACACCTTC.

This clone occurred once. The rearrangement uses TRBV10-1 and TRBJ2-2, with no clear D. Per germline, CDR1 WNHNN and CDR2 SYGVQD (reference sequence). CDR3 size: 15 residues. V lost 6 bases, J lost 0 bases, and 11 bases lay in between. The chain's CDR3 is CASSPTFANTGELFF. In DNA, the CDR3 is TGCGCCAGCAGCCCGACATTCGCGAACACCGGGGAGCTGTTTTTT.

This clone appeared a single time. The rearrangement links TRBV30 to TRBJ2-7; 11 bases line up with TRBD2. Germline trimming cut 3 bases from V and 7 bases from J; bases unmatched to any gene: 5. The length of the CDR3 is 13 residues. Germline CDR1 GTSNPN, CDR2 SVGIG (reference sequence). The chain's CDR3 is CAWSLAGGGEQYF. Written as DNA, the CDR3 is TGTGCCTGGAGCCTAGCGGGGGGAGGAGAGCAGTACTTC.

J is TRBJ1-1 and V is TRBV21-1; TRBD1, the table's D call, was not compared with the DNA. TRBV21-1 is noted as a pseudogene. This CDR3 spans 17 amino acids. Here the CDR3 DNA reads TGTGCCAGCAGCAGCCAGGCCAGGGGAAGAGCCAACACTGAAGCTTTCTTT. It translates to CASSSQARGRANTEAFF.

The V and J genes are TRBV7-2 and TRBJ1-6; TRBD1 is a possible D gene (5 bases). CDR1 is SGHTA, CDR2 FQGNSA, per germline. Trimming left V 6 bases short and J 6 bases short, with 18 bases between. The CDR3 runs 16 residues. The chain's CDR3 is CASSFHRTPSNSPLHF. The CDR3 DNA follows: TGTGCCAGCAGTTTCCACCGGACACCCTCTAATTCACCCCTCCACTTT.

This sequence joins TRBV4-1 and TRBJ1-2; 10 bases match TRBD1. Looked up from germline, CDR1 is MGHRA and CDR2 is YSYEKL. There are 15 residues in the CDR3. Trimming at V came to 5 bases and at J to 1 base, leaving 4 bases not matched to a gene. CDR3 amino acids: CASSGQGVFNYGYTF. CDR3 in DNA: TGCGCCAGCAGCGGACAGGGGGTTTTTAACTATGGCTACACCTTC.